The 6 T cell receptor beta chains reported below all come from one sample, sequenced in a study of blood T cell repertoires in COVID-19. TCRdb keeps only in-frame clones here, not all; method: immunoSEQ multiplex PCR. The sample has under 70,000 clones, around 87% seen once. Sequenced input: peripheral blood. These receptors were collected from a man aged 60-69 years with active COVID-19.

This chain connects TRBV11-3 to TRBJ1-1; D call uncertain. The CDR3 loop spans 15 amino acids. V lost 4 bases, J lost 3 bases, and 15 bases lay in between. CDR1 is SGHNT, CDR2 YENEEA, per germline. CDR3 in DNA: TGTGCCAGCAGCTCACGACGGGAAGAAGACACTGAAGCTTTCTTT. Amino acids: CASSSRREEDTEAFF.

The chain is built from TRBV5-1 and TRBJ2-7; TRBD1 aligns across 11 bases. The CDR3 is 14 amino acids. The germline V gene has CDR1 SGHRS and CDR2 YFSETQ. With V trimmed by 7 bases and J by 6 bases, 9 bases remained unmatched. In nucleotides, the CDR3 is TGCGCCAGCTGTAAACGGACAGGGGGCTTCGAGCAGTACTTC. Protein product: CASCKRTGGFEQYF. The variable domain in full, with the rest retrieved from reference TRBV5-1 and TRBJ2-7, is KAGVTQTPRYLIKTRGQQVTLSCSPISGHRSVSWYQQTPGQGLQFLFEYFSETQRNKGNFPGRFSGRQFSNSRSEMNVSTLELGDSALYLCASCKRTGGFEQYFGPGTRLTVT.

In this sample, this clone turned up once. This chain joins TRBV7-9 and TRBJ2-5; TRBD1 might be the D (6 bases). The germline V gene encodes CDR1 SEHNR and CDR2 FQNEAQ (reference sequence). V was pared by 1 base and J by 5 bases, with 14 bases between. The CDR3 is made up of 15 amino acids. In nucleotides, the CDR3 is TGTGCCAGCAGCTTAGATCACAGGGTATGGGAGACCCAGTACTTC. Amino acids: CASSLDHRVWETQYF. The complete variable domain, with remaining parts taken from reference TRBV7-9 and TRBJ2-5, reads DTGVSQNPRHKITKRGQNVTFRCDPISEHNRLYWYRQTLGQGPEFLTYFQNEAQLEKSRLLSDRFSAERPKGSFSTLEIQRTEQGDSAMYLCASSLDHRVWETQYFGPGTRLLVL.

V is TRBV20-1 and J is TRBJ2-7; tentatively, D is TRBD1 (5 bases). CDR1 is DFQATT and CDR2 is SNEGSKA in the germline V gene (reference sequence). The CDR3 length is 14 residues. The V and J ends lost 3 bases and 3 bases respectively, with 15 bases between them. In nucleotides, the CDR3 is TGCAGTGCTAGTCCCGCAAGGGGCGGCTACGAGCAGTACTTC. This translates into CSASPARGGYEQYF.

The rearrangement uses TRBV7-2 and TRBJ2-5; 8 positions agree with TRBD2. Germline V gene data show CDR1 as SGHTA and CDR2 as FQGNSA. The CDR3 loop spans 15 amino acids. J gave up 4 bases and V 4 bases, and 8 bases lay outside the gene matches. For the CDR3, the DNA is TGTGCCAGCAGCTCAACTAGCGGTCCCTTAGAGACCCAGTACTTC. Protein product: CASSSTSGPLETQYF.

The V call is TRBV30, the J call TRBJ2-3, with D maybe TRBD2 (5 bases). The V and J ends lost 8 bases and 6 bases respectively, with 12 bases between them. The CDR3 has 11 amino acids. The germline V gene has CDR1 GTSNPN and CDR2 SVGIG (reference sequence). The CDR3 loop reads CALEVRDTQYF. The CDR3 nucleotides read TGTGCCCTGGAGGTTAGGGATACGCAGTATTTT.